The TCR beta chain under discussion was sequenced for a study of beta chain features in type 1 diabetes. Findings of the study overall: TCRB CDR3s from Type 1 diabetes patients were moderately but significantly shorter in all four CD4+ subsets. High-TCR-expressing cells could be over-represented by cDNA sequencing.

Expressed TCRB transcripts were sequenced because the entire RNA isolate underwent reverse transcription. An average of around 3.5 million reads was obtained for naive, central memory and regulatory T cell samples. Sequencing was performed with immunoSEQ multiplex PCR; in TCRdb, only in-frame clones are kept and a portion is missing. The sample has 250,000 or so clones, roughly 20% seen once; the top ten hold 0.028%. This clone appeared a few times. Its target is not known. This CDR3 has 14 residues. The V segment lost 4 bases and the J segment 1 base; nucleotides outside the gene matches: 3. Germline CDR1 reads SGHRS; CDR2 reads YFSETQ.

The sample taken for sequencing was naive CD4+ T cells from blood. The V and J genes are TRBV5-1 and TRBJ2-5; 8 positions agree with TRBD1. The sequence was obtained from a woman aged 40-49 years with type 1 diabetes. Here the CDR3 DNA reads TGCGCCAGCAGCCGGACAGGGATCCAAGAGACCCAGTACTTC. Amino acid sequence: CASSRTGIQETQYF.